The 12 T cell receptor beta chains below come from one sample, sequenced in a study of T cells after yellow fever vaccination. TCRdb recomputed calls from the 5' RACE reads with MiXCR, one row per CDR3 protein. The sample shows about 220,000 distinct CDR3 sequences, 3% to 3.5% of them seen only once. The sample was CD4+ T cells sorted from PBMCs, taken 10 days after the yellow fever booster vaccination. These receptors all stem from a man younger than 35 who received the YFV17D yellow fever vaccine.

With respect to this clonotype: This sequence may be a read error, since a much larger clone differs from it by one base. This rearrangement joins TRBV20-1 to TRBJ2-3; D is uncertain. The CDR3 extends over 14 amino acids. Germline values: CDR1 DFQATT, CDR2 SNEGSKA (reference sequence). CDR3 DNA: TGCAGTGCTGATGACATGGACCGCACAGATACGAAGTATTTT. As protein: CSADDMDRTDTKYF.

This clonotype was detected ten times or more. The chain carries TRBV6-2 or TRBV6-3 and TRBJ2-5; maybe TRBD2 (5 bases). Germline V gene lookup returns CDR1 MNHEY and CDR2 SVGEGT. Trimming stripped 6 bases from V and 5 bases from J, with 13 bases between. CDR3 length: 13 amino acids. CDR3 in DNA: TGTGCCAGCAGGGAGGAGGACTGGGAGACCCAGTACTTC. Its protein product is CASREEDWETQYF.

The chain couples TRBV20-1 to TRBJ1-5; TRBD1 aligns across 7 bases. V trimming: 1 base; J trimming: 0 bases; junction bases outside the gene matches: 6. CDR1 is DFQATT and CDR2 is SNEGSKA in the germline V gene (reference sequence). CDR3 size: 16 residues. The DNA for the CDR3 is TGCAGTGCTAGAGGGACAGGCCCTTATAGCAATCAGCCCCAGCATTTT. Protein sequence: CSARGTGPYSNQPQHF.

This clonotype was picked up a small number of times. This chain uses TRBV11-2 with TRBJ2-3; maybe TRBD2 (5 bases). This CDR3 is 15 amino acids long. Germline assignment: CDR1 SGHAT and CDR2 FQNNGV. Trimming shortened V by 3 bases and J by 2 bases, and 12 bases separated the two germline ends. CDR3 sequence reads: CASSFQPGFTDTQYF. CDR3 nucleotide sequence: TGTGCCAGCAGCTTTCAACCGGGGTTCACAGATACGCAGTATTTT.

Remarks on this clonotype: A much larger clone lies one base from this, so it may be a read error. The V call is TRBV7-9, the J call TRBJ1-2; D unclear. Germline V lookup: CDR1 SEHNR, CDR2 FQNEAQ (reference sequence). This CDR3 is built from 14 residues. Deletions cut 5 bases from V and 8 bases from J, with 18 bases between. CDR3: CASSPPSDWTGYTF. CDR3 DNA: TGTGCCAGCAGCCCCCCCTCGGACTGGACGGGCTACACCTTC.

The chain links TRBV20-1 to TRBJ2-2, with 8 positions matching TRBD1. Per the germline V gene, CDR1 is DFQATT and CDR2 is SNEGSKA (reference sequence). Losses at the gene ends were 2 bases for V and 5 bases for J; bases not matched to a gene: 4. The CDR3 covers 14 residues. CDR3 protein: CSARRRGRTGELFF. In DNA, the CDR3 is TGCAGTGCTAGACGCAGGGGGCGGACCGGGGAGCTGTTTTTT.

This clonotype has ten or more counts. Written as DNA, the CDR3 is TGCGCCAGCAGCTTAGACAATCCCTCCTACGAGCAGTACTTC. As protein: CASSLDNPSYEQYF. The rearrangement joins TRBV5-1 to TRBJ2-7, with unresolved D. Germline V gives CDR1 SGHRS, CDR2 YFSETQ. The CDR3 extends over 14 amino acids. V lost 2 bases to trimming and J lost 0 bases, with 9 bases between them.

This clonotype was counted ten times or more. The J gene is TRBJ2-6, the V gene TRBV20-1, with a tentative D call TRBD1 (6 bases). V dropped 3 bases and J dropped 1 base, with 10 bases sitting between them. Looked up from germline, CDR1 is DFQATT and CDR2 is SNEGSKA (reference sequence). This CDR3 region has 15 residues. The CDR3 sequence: CSASGRGSGANVLTF. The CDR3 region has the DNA TGCAGTGCTAGCGGCAGGGGATCTGGGGCCAACGTCCTGACTTTC.

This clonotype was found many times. CDR3 residues: CASSPAAAQYF. The DNA of the CDR3 is TGTGCCAGCAGCCCCGCCGCGGCGCAGTATTTT. The chain is built from TRBV12-3 or TRBV12-4 and TRBJ2-3; D call uncertain. This CDR3 is built from 11 residues. Trimming removed 6 bases at V and 10 bases at J, with 11 bases between.

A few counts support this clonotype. CDR3 DNA sequence: TGTGCCAGCAGTGAATGGGGGGGAAGCACAGATACGCAGTATTTT. This encodes CASSEWGGSTDTQYF. The chain uses TRBV25-1 and TRBJ2-3; 7 nucleotides line up with TRBD2. Germline trimming cut 1 base from V and 0 bases from J; bases unmatched to any gene: 1. This CDR3 has 15 residues. CDR1 MGHDK and CDR2 SYGVNS come from the germline V gene.

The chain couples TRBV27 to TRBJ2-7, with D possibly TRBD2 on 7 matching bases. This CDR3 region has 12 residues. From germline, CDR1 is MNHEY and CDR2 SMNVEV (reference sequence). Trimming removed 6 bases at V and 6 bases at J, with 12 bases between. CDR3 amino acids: CASRGGAGEQYV. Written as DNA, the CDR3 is TGTGCCAGCAGAGGGGGGGCAGGCGAGCAGTACGTC.

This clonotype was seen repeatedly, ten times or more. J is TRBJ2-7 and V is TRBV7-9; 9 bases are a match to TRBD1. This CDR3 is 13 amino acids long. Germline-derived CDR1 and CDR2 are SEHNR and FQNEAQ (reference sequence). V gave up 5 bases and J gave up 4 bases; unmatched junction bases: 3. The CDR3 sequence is CASSPGTGYEQYF. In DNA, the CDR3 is TGTGCCAGCAGCCCCGGGACAGGGTACGAGCAGTACTTC. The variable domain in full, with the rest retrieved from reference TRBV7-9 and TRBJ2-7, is DTGVSQNPRHKITKRGQNVTFRCDPISEHNRLYWYRQTLGQGPEFLTYFQNEAQLEKSRLLSDRFSAERPKGSFSTLEIQRTEQGDSAMYLCASSPGTGYEQYFGPGTRLTVT.